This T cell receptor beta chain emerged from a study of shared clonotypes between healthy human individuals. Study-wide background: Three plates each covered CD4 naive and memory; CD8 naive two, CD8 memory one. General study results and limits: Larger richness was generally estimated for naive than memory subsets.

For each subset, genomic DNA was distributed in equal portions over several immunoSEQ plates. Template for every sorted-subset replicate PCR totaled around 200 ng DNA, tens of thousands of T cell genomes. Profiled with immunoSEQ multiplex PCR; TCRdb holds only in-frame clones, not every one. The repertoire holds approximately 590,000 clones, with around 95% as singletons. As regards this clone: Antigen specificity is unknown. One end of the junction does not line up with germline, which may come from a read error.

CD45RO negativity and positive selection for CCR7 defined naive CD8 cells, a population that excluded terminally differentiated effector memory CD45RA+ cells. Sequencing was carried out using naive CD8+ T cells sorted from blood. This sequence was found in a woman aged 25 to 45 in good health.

Here the CDR3 reads CASTSLIFGTSSHEQYF. The CDR3 bases are TGTGCCAGCACCTCCCTAATCTTTGGGACTAGCTCCCACGAGCAGTACTTC. The chain recombines TRBV28 with TRBJ2-7; TRBD2 matches 9 bases. CDR3 length: 17 residues. Germline V gene data show CDR1 as MDHEN and CDR2 as SYDVKM.